This T cell receptor (beta chain) was observed in a study of immunodeficiency (dated by TCRdb to about 2019). About the full investigation: The repertoires were analyzed to search for VDJ recombination defects and oligoclonality.

After extraction using the QIAamp DNA Blood Mini Kit, genomic DNA was sent off for immunoSEQ repertoire analysis. CDR3 regions were amplified by multiplex PCR from a standard quantity of genomic DNA template. PCR products were sequenced on an Illumina platform. Processing in the source paper ran as follows. Alignment of sequences was done against a reference, and the V, D and J gene definitions came from IMGT. A nearest-neighbor clustering algorithm merged closely related sequences to remove PCR and sequencing errors. V, D and J usage was analyzed in productive unique and total sequences using ImmunoSEQ Analyzer tools and R version 3.6.1. TCRdb retrieved this table from immuneACCESS and kept in-frame rearrangements only. Not all clones are present; in checked studies, unresolved V genes account for under half, and no reason is known for the remainder. V, J and clone size were drawn from that table, and D and trimming were deduced from the DNA. The sample data list 810 or so clones, and 90% to 95% of these were observed just once. The ten largest clonotypes hold roughly 1.8% of the sample.

CD3+CD4+ T cells were sorted from fresh PBMCs before TCR sequencing. Remarks on this clone: Its antigen has not been determined. No base qualities exist here, and no much larger clone lies one base off it.

Taken from the germline V gene, the CDR1 and CDR2 loops are MDHEN and SYDVKM. V drops 3 bases and J drops 5 bases, leaving 5 bases in between. The CDR3 holds 12 amino acids from the cysteine to the phenylalanine. Only the CDR3 portion is preserved as DNA: 36 bases, with reading frame beginning at the first base. Findings and caveats that apply to the study as a whole: Severe oligoclonality, judged by top-100 and total clonotype frequencies, was seen in patient CD8+ but not CD4+ T cells. V-J pairing and productive entropy in CD4+ T cells appeared similar in patients and controls. In the entropy comparisons of patients versus healthy controls, patients were shown as n=3 (open circles), and an effect on thymic development was only suggested as possible.

The chain is made from TRBV28 and TRBJ2-1; the D gene is unclear. Sequenced: CD4+ T cells from blood. The receptor comes from a human donor in good health. The sequenced DNA is TGTGCCAGCAGTTTTTTCCACAATGAGCAGTTCTTC. This is translated as CASSFFHNEQFF. Here the CDR3 is joined to the reference TRBV28 and TRBJ2-1 genes, and the full variable domain is: DVKVTQSSRYLVKRTGEKVFLECVQDMDHENMFWYRQDPGLGLRLIYFSYDVKMKEKGDIPEGYSVSREKKERFSLILESASTNQTSMYLCASSFFHNEQFFGPGTRLTVL.